This T cell receptor (beta chain) was documented in a study of graft-versus-host responses after intestinal transplantation. Using immunoSEQ multiplex PCR, the repertoire was profiled, and TCRdb retains in-frame clones only, with some absent. Of 6,000 to 9,000 clones in the sample, around a third were seen once. Investigators plated around 200,000 CFSE-labeled responder cells together with around 200,000 irradiated stimulator cells labeled with violet dye. This CDR3 spans 13 amino acids. CDR1 is SGHRS and CDR2 is YFSETQ in the germline V gene. The V gene lost 6 bases and the J gene lost 6 bases, with 14 bases spanning the gap.

The chain has TRBV5-1 and TRBJ2-3, with D perhaps matching TRBD2 (5 bases). This sequence was found in a human patient who was an organ donor for intestinal transplantation. The sequenced sample was alloreactive CD8+ T cells from a mixed lymphocyte reaction culture, obtained before transplantation. Subset reported: CFSE-low proliferating T cells sorted from approximately six-day pre-transplant mixed lymphocyte reaction (GvH or HvG direction). CDR3 nucleotide sequence: TGCGCCAGCAAGGTAGCGATATCCGATACGCAGTATTTT. Its protein is CASKVAISDTQYF.